This T cell receptor beta chain was captured by sequencing in a study of blood T cell repertoires in COVID-19. The wider study: Sources were T cells, B-cell-depleted T cells, or PBMCs; the material itself was cDNA or gDNA.

Germline V gives CDR1 SGHDN, CDR2 FVKESK. J lost 3 bases, V lost 3 bases, and 10 bases had no gene match. The CDR3 is made up of 17 amino acids. Sequencing was performed with immunoSEQ multiplex PCR; in TCRdb, only in-frame clones are kept and a portion is missing. The profile shows roughly 59,000 clones, less than 80% of them singletons. This TCR came from a human donor in a cohort sampled during active COVID-19. What was sequenced was peripheral blood. The rearrangement joins TRBV14 to TRBJ2-1; 8 bases are shared with TRBD2. CDR3 region: CASSQGAAGGLYNEQFF. In DNA, the CDR3 is TGTGCCAGCAGCCAGGGGGCTGCGGGAGGACTCTACAATGAGCAGTTCTTC.